This T cell receptor beta chain was obtained from a study of cytomegalovirus exposure and HLA in healthy donors. The study, taken as a whole, reports: Later on, analysis showed that most CMV-associated TCR beta chains appeared to be HLA-restricted. Cytomegalovirus association was listed for about 180 TCR beta chains.

Germline V gene lookup returns CDR1 ENHRY and CDR2 SYGVKD. V was pared by 4 bases and J by 1 base, with 16 bases between. This CDR3 region has 16 residues. Every donor was a healthy person donating bone marrow. Notes on this clone: Its antigen is unknown.

PCR involved 60 Vbeta and 13 Jbeta primers. Clones were sequenced by immunoSEQ multiplex PCR, and TCRdb holds only the in-frame ones, with some missing. The sample lists under 60,000 clones, 70% to 80% occurring once. The V gene is TRBV10-3, the J gene TRBJ1-1; the D gene is possibly TRBD1 (6 bases). Sequenced material: PBMCs. The source is a woman aged 40-49 years in good health and CMV-seropositive. This chain's CDR3 is CAISGPRGGRNTEAFF. Written as DNA, the CDR3 is TGTGCCATCAGTGGCCCTAGGGGGGGCAGGAACACTGAAGCTTTCTTT.